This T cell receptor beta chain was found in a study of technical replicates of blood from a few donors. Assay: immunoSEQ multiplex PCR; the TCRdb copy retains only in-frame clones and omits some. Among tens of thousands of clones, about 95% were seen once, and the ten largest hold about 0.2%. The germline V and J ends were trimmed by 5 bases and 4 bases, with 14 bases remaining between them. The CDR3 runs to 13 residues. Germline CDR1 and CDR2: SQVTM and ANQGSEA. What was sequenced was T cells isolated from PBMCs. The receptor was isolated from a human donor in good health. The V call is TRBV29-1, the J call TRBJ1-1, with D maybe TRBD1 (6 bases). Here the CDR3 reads CSVQGRFATEAFF. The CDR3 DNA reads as TGCAGCGTTCAGGGGAGATTTGCCACTGAAGCTTTCTTT. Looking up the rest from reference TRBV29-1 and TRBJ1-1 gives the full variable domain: SAVISQKPSRDICQRGTSLTIQCQVDSQVTMMFWYRQQPGQSLTLIATANQGSEATYESGFVIDKFPISRPNLTFSTLTVSNMSPEDSSIYLCSVQGRFATEAFFGQGTRLTVV.